Following are 26 T cell receptor beta chains from one sample sequenced in a study of regulatory T cells in long-lasting Graves disease. For TCR beta, libraries came from iRepertoire HTBI primers and Arm-PCR of CDR3 regions. Each CDR3 protein is one row after TCRdb ran MiXCR on the multiplex PCR reads. Of fewer than 650,000 distinct CDR3 sequences in the sample, 15% to 20% were seen once. The time point: newly diagnosed GD, antithyroid drugs for less than 3 months. Generation of the TCR library employed RNA extracted from PBMCs. These same records also appear under a second study, on T cells in Graves' hyperthyroidism and ophthalmopathy.

The sequenced sample was peripheral blood mononuclear cells (PBMCs), obtained at new diagnosis, from a patient treated with antithyroid drugs. Receptors originate from a young man with Graves disease.

This clonotype was recorded once. The chain couples TRBV5-4 to TRBJ1-1; D not certain. CDR1 is SGHNT, CDR2 YYREEE, per germline (reference sequence). The CDR3 runs to 14 residues. V was shortened by 2 bases and J by 10 bases, with 18 bases between the two germline ends. CDR3 coding DNA: TGTGCCAGCAGCTTATCTCCCATGAACGGCGGAGCTTTCTTT. Translated, it gives CASSLSPMNGGAFF.

This clonotype came up a few times. This chain connects TRBV27 to TRBJ2-2; 16 bases match TRBD2. The CDR3 is 13 residues long. Germline CDR1 and CDR2: MNHEY and SMNVEV (reference sequence). J was trimmed by 12 bases and V by 7 bases; bases with no gene match: 2. The CDR3 DNA reads TGTGCCAGCACGGGACTAGCGGGAGGGAAGCTGTTTTTT. Encoded protein: CASTGLAGGKLFF.

This clonotype was seen many times. This sequence joins TRBV5-1 and TRBJ1-6, with no clear D. Germline V gene data show CDR1 as SGHRS and CDR2 as YFSETQ. V lost 3 bases to trimming and J lost 9 bases, with 7 bases between them. The CDR3 spans 12 residues. The CDR3 nucleotides are TGCGCCAGCAGCTCTGGGAGTTCACCCCTCCACTTT. Its translation: CASSSGSSPLHF.

The V gene is TRBV12-3 or TRBV12-4, the J gene TRBJ2-3; unclear D gene. V lost 7 bases and J 5 bases, leaving 10 bases between the germline ends. The CDR3 sequence is 12 residues long. DNA for the CDR3: TGTGCCAGCACCCTAGTAAGAGATACGCAGTATTTT. Encoded protein: CASTLVRDTQYF.

This clonotype was found many times. The chain couples TRBV20-1 to TRBJ2-5; D might be TRBD2 (5 bases). The V gene's germline CDR1 is DFQATT and CDR2 SNEGSKA (reference sequence). CDR3 length equals 11 residues. Trimming stripped 6 bases from V and 5 bases from J, with 10 bases between. The CDR3 here is CSALERETQYF. As DNA, the CDR3 is TGCAGTGCGCTAGAGCGGGAGACCCAGTACTTC.

This clonotype was counted a few times. V usage is TRBV19 and J usage is TRBJ1-1, with a tentative D call TRBD1 (6 bases). CDR1 is LNHDA and CDR2 is SQIVND in the germline V gene (reference sequence). The length of the CDR3 is 13 residues. V lost 3 bases and J 4 bases, leaving 9 bases between the germline ends. The CDR3 nucleotides read TGTGCCAGTAGTATCTCAGGGGCCACTGAAGCTTTCTTT. Its translation: CASSISGATEAFF. Drawing the rest from reference TRBV19 and TRBJ1-1, the complete variable domain is DGGITQSPKYLFRKEGQNVTLSCEQNLNHDAMYWYRQDPGQGLRLIYYSQIVNDFQKGDIAEGYSVSREKKESFPLTVTSAQKNPTAFYLCASSISGATEAFFGQGTRLTVV.

The rearrangement links TRBV2 to TRBJ2-3, with a possible D match to TRBD1 (5 bases). V gave up 6 bases and J gave up 0 bases, with 10 bases separating them. Germline V gives CDR1 SNHLY, CDR2 FYNNEI. The CDR3 runs 14 residues. In DNA, the CDR3 is TGTGCCAGCAGGCCCAGGGTCAGCACAGATACGCAGTATTTT. Protein product: CASRPRVSTDTQYF.

The table lists this clonotype with many counts. The chain carries TRBV7-9 and TRBJ2-7; TRBD2 aligns across 8 bases. Germline V gene sequence: CDR1 SEHNR, CDR2 FQNEAQ (reference sequence). Germline trimming cut 9 bases from V and 3 bases from J; bases unmatched to any gene: 7. The CDR3 consists of 13 residues. This chain's CDR3 is CASTPGGGYEQYF. In DNA, the CDR3 is TGTGCCAGTACCCCGGGAGGGGGCTACGAGCAGTACTTC.

In its sample, this clonotype was seen a few times. The chain employs TRBV27 and TRBJ1-1; maybe TRBD1 (6 bases). The CDR3 extends over 15 amino acids. Trimming removed 3 bases at V and 4 bases at J, with 15 bases between. Looked up from germline, CDR1 is MNHEY and CDR2 is SMNVEV (reference sequence). The CDR3 loop reads CASSLVSTGLTEAFF. The DNA for the CDR3 is TGTGCCAGCAGTTTGGTATCCACAGGGCTCACTGAAGCTTTCTTT.

This clonotype was recorded a few times. The chain joins TRBV6-1 to TRBJ1-5, with a possible D match to TRBD1 (6 bases). CDR1 and CDR2 from the germline V gene are MNHNS and SASEGT. There are 13 residues in the CDR3. The CDR3 region has the DNA TGTGCAGGGAAGGGGGGTGGGAATCAGCCCCAGCATTTT. It yields the protein CAGKGGGNQPQHF.

The table lists this clonotype with many counts. J is TRBJ1-5 and V is TRBV28; D is unclear. The germline V gene encodes CDR1 MDHEN and CDR2 SYDVKM. CDR3 length: 14 amino acids. Trimming took 5 bases from V and 5 from J, leaving 13 bases between them. The CDR3 region is CASSPTGIDQPQHF. The CDR3, as DNA: TGTGCCAGCAGTCCAACGGGTATTGATCAGCCCCAGCATTTT.

This rearrangement joins TRBV5-1 to TRBJ2-1; 9 nucleotides line up with TRBD1. TRBJ2-7 explains the end of the DNA better; the J call may be wrong. Germline V CDR1 and CDR2: SGHRS, YFSETQ. The CDR3 is made up of 16 amino acids. DNA of the CDR3: TGCGCCAGCAGCTTGGATAGACAGGGGGAATACTACGAGCAGTACTTC. Its protein is CASSLDRQGEYYEQYF.

This clonotype was detected ten times or more. The chain joins TRBV11-2 to TRBJ2-4; D is possibly TRBD1 (5 bases). V shed 1 base and J shed 6 bases, with 10 bases lying between them. This CDR3 region has 14 residues. The germline V gene has CDR1 SGHAT and CDR2 FQNNGV. CDR3 in amino acids: CASSLGSTGNIQYF. The CDR3, as DNA: TGTGCCAGCAGCTTAGGCAGCACAGGAAACATTCAGTACTTC.

The J gene is TRBJ2-7, the V gene TRBV20-1, with 7 nucleotides matching TRBD2. J lost 3 bases, V lost 5 bases, and 4 bases had no gene match. Germline V gene sequence: CDR1 DFQATT, CDR2 SNEGSKA (reference sequence). This CDR3 comprises 12 residues. Here the CDR3 reads CSADGGGYEQYF. For the CDR3, the DNA is TGCAGTGCTGATGGGGGGGGCTACGAGCAGTACTTC.

This clonotype has more than one count but fewer than ten. The chain employs TRBV15 and TRBJ2-2; TRBD2 aligns across 7 bases. With 8 bases clipped from V and 7 bases from J, the junction kept 22 bases outside the gene matches. Germline V gene data show CDR1 as LNHNV and CDR2 as YYDKDF (reference sequence). This CDR3 has 18 amino acids. CDR3 protein: CATGIWAVWGRADGELFF. CDR3 in DNA: TGTGCCACCGGGATTTGGGCCGTATGGGGGAGGGCCGACGGGGAGCTGTTTTTT.

This clonotype was detected ten times or more. The chain joins TRBV5-1 to TRBJ2-1; a possible D gene is TRBD2 (6 bases). Per the germline V gene, CDR1 is SGHRS and CDR2 is YFSETQ. The CDR3 is 16 amino acids. V was clipped by 3 bases and J by 0 bases, with 13 bases between them. The CDR3 nucleotides read TGCGCCAGCAGCTGGGCCGGGAGCCCCTCCTACAATGAGCAGTTCTTC. It encodes CASSWAGSPSYNEQFF.

This clonotype was counted a few times. This chain joins TRBV11-2 and TRBJ2-1, with D perhaps matching TRBD2 (5 bases). Germline CDR1 and CDR2: SGHAT and FQNNGV. Between the trimmed V and J ends, which lost 1 base and 5 bases, there was a span of 18 bases. CDR3 length equals 17 residues. The DNA for the CDR3 is TGTGCCAGCAGCTTAGTGTCACGGGGAGATTTGCACAATGAGCAGTTCTTC. Its translation is CASSLVSRGDLHNEQFF.

This clonotype showed up many times. The chain is built from TRBV2 and TRBJ2-3, with 12 positions matching TRBD2. CDR3 size: 16 residues. V lost 8 bases to trimming and J lost 0 bases; unmatched junction nucleotides: 6. Germline V lookup: CDR1 SNHLY, CDR2 FYNNEI. CDR3 DNA: TGTGCCAGCCGGGGACTAGCGGGTTATAGCACAGATACGCAGTATTTT. It is translated as CASRGLAGYSTDTQYF.

In its sample, this clonotype was seen many times. CDR3 DNA: TGTGCCAGCAGTGAGGGCGCCGGCCTGTCCTACGAGCAGTACTTC. Translation: CASSEGAGLSYEQYF. This chain links TRBV2 with TRBJ2-7; D is ambiguous. V shed 3 bases and J shed 1 base, with 13 bases lying between them. CDR3 length equals 15 residues. Germline assignment: CDR1 SNHLY and CDR2 FYNNEI.

This clonotype was counted at least ten times. This chain joins TRBV18 and TRBJ2-3; TRBD2 matches at 12 bases. Germline CDR1 is KGHSH and CDR2 is LQKENI. The V and J ends lost 3 bases and 5 bases, in that order; junction bases with no gene match: 6. The CDR3 extends over 16 amino acids. As DNA, the CDR3 is TGTGCCAGCTCACCGCTAGCGGGAGGGCCTGGAGATACGCAGTATTTT. This encodes CASSPLAGGPGDTQYF.

This clonotype was recorded a few times. The chain joins TRBV7-9 to TRBJ2-1; D possibly corresponds to TRBD1 (7 bases). Germline V gene sequence: CDR1 SEHNR, CDR2 FQNEAQ (reference sequence). The V and J ends lost 3 bases and 8 bases respectively, with 14 bases between them. The CDR3 sequence is 14 residues long. CDR3 DNA sequence: TGTGCCAGCAGCTTGTACAGGGGAGGCGATGAGCAGTTCTTC. It encodes CASSLYRGGDEQFF.

This clonotype was seen ten or more times. This chain links TRBV30 with TRBJ2-7; weak D call: TRBD2 (5 bases). The germline V and J ends were trimmed by 3 bases and 5 bases, with 14 bases remaining between them. In germline, CDR1 is GTSNPN, CDR2 SVGIG (reference sequence). The CDR3 totals 13 residues. This CDR3 is CAWSFFGRDEQYF. CDR3 sequence (DNA): TGTGCCTGGAGCTTCTTTGGGAGAGACGAGCAGTACTTC.

The V and J genes are TRBV7-3 and TRBJ2-1, with D perhaps TRBD2 (6 bases). This CDR3 is 14 amino acids long. Germline CDR1 SGHTA, CDR2 FQGTGA. V lost 4 bases and J 10 bases, leaving 17 bases between the germline ends. CDR3 DNA sequence: TGTGCCAGCAGCTCCGACCCCGGGACTCTCGAGCAGTTCTTC. Translation gives CASSSDPGTLEQFF.

This clonotype has ten or more counts. The V gene is TRBV28, the J gene TRBJ1-2; D not resolved. This CDR3 region has 12 residues. The germline CDR1 and CDR2 sequences are MDHEN and SYDVKM. With 8 bases removed from V and 7 bases from J, the gap between germline ends came to 14 bases. DNA for the CDR3: TGTGCCAGCGACGCCCTGACGGGTGGCTACACCTTC. Translation: CASDALTGGYTF.

This clonotype showed up just a few times. This rearrangement joins TRBV19 to TRBJ1-2; D not resolved. Trimming removed 3 bases from V and 6 bases from J, with 11 bases in between. CDR3 length: 13 residues. CDR1 LNHDA and CDR2 SQIVND come from the germline V gene (reference sequence). CDR3 in DNA: TGTGCCAGTAGTATGAGGGCAGTAGATGGCTACACCTTC. It is translated as CASSMRAVDGYTF. The whole variable domain, remainder taken from reference TRBV19 and TRBJ1-2, is DGGITQSPKYLFRKEGQNVTLSCEQNLNHDAMYWYRQDPGQGLRLIYYSQIVNDFQKGDIAEGYSVSREKKESFPLTVTSAQKNPTAFYLCASSMRAVDGYTFGSGTRLTVV.

This clonotype was recorded many times. The chain is built from TRBV27 and TRBJ2-3; 10 bases agree with TRBD2. J was trimmed by 1 base and V by 2 bases; bases with no gene match: 21. The germline gives CDR1 MNHEY, CDR2 SMNVEV (reference sequence). The CDR3 consists of 22 residues. This CDR3 reads CASSLRPASGSPNWLGTDTQYF. The DNA for the CDR3 is TGTGCCAGCAGTTTAAGACCCGCTAGCGGGAGTCCTAATTGGCTGGGCACAGATACGCAGTATTTT.